These T cell receptor beta chains were read from a single sample in a study of OX40 agonist ivuxolimab in advanced cancers. The repertoire was sequenced with immunoSEQ multiplex PCR; TCRdb's copy has only in-frame clones and lacks some. The sample lists fewer than 50,000 clones; approximately 85% were seen once. The sequencing used CD4+ or CD8+ T cells sorted from blood, collected in a trial of the OX40 agonist ivuxolimab. The origin of the receptors is an adult with an advanced solid tumor such as melanoma, head and neck, liver or kidney cancer. The CDR3 runs from the conserved cysteine through the conserved F or W. The D gene is left open where the match is weak. Size tells how often a clone was seen (once, few, many) or the class of an expanded clone, and some rows leave it out.

clone_size	v_call	j_call	d_call	cdr3_nt	cdr3_aa
-	TRBV4-2	TRBJ1-1	-	TGTGCCAGCAGCGGTAACAGGGAAGCTTTCTTT	CASSGNREAFF
-	TRBV9	TRBJ1-2	-	TGTGCCAGCAGCGACGACAGCGTCGGCTACACCTTC	CASSDDSVGYTF
once	TRBV5-6	TRBJ2-1	TRBD2	TGTGCCAGCAGCTTACAGCGGGGGGGCGGTGAGCAGTTCTTC	CASSLQRGGGEQFF
-	TRBV6-5	TRBJ2-3	-	TGTGCCAGCAGTTATGGAGGGGCCATCACAGATACGCAGTATTTT	CASSYGGAITDTQYF
-	TRBV19	TRBJ1-5	-	TGTGCCAGTGCGGGGAGGCAGATTAGCAATCAGCCCCAGCATTTT	CASAGRQISNQPQHF
-	TRBV28	TRBJ2-6	-	TGTGCCAGCAGTTCCCTAGACTGGACAAACCCTGGGCTATCTGGGGCCAACGTCCTGACTTTC	CASSSLDWTNPGLSGANVLTF
-	TRBV9	TRBJ1-2	-	TGTGCCAGCAGCGCCAGGGCTTCCGACTATGGCTACACCTTC	CASSARASDYGYTF
-	TRBV6-5	TRBJ1-6	TRBD1	TGTGCCAGCAGTTACTCAGGGGGCAATAATTCACCCCTCCACTTT	CASSYSGGNNSPLHF
once	TRBV7-9	TRBJ2-3	TRBD2	TGTGCCAGCAGCTTAGACAAGCGGGGGCTACCTAGCACAGATACGCAGTATTTT	CASSLDKRGLPSTDTQYF
-	TRBV10-2	TRBJ1-1	TRBD1	TGCGCCAGCAGGGAGGGGGCCACTGAAGCTTTCTTT	CASREGATEAFF
-	TRBV21-1	TRBJ2-5	-	TGTGCCAGCAGCAAAGTGGGACGTGTGCCTAGCGGGGAAGAGACCCAGTACTTC	CASSKVGRVPSGEETQYF
-	TRBV2	TRBJ1-4	-	TGTGCCAGCAGAGACTCAGCCGCAACTAATGAAAAACTGTTTTTT	CASRDSAATNEKLFF
-	TRBV9	TRBJ2-3	TRBD2	TGTGCCAGCAGCGCGCGGACTAGCGGGGTGACAGATACGCAGTATTTT	CASSARTSGVTDTQYF
-	TRBV15	TRBJ2-1	-	TGTGCCACCAGCAGAGATCAGGCAGACAATGAGCAGTTCTTC	CATSRDQADNEQFF
-	TRBV4-3	TRBJ1-2	TRBD1	TGCGCCAGCAGCCAAGCCATGGCCGCTCTGACAGGGACCTATGGCTACACCTTC	CASSQAMAALTGTYGYTF
few	TRBV6-5	TRBJ2-5	-	TGTGCCAGCAGCCCTCTCCCCGACCGCGGGGAGACCCAGTACTTC	CASSPLPDRGETQYF
once	TRBV5-1	TRBJ1-2	TRBD1	TGCGCCAGCAGCTCCGGGACAGGGTTTGACTATGGCTACACCTTC	CASSSGTGFDYGYTF
-	TRBV5-5	TRBJ2-3	TRBD1	TGTGCCAGCAGCTTGACAGGGGGCGCTGATACGCAGTATTTT	CASSLTGGADTQYF
few	TRBV7-6	TRBJ2-2	-	TGTGCCAGCAGCCTGGACAGTTTCTCCTCTACCGGGGAGCTGTTTTTT	CASSLDSFSSTGELFF
-	TRBV6-1	TRBJ2-1	TRBD1	TGTGCCACGGGACAGGGGCAGTTCTTC	CATGQGQFF
few	TRBV28	TRBJ2-6	-	TGTGCCAGCAGTTTGGAAGGTCTCGGAACAGTTGAGGTCCTGACTTTC	CASSLEGLGTVEVLTF
once	TRBV5-5	TRBJ2-1	-	TGTGCCAGCAGCCCGGGAAATGAGCAGTTCTTC	CASSPGNEQFF
-	TRBV11-1	TRBJ2-7	TRBD1	TGTGCCAGCAGCTCTGGACAGGGGGCCTCCGAGCAGTACTTC	CASSSGQGASEQYF
-	TRBV7-6	TRBJ2-2	TRBD2	TGTGCCAGCAGTCCACCGGGACTAGGTCCCGGGGAGCTGTTTTTT	CASSPPGLGPGELFF
-	TRBV30	TRBJ1-2	-	TGTGCCTGGAGTGGGGGGACAAATGGCTACACCTTC	CAWSGGTNGYTF
-	TRBV7-9	TRBJ2-7	-	TGTGCCGGACGGGATATGGGCTACGAGCAGTACTTC	CAGRDMGYEQYF
-	TRBV5-6	TRBJ2-7	-	TGTGCCAGCAGCGGTCCCCGGGACTCCTACGAGCAGTACTTC	CASSGPRDSYEQYF
once	TRBV9	TRBJ2-5	-	TGTGCCAGCAGCGTATGGCAGGGGGGGGAGACCCAGTACTTC	CASSVWQGGETQYF
-	TRBV6-5	TRBJ1-2	-	TGTGCCAGCAGTTACTCAAGCAGCGACTATGGCTACACCTTC	CASSYSSSDYGYTF
-	TRBV2	TRBJ2-2	-	TGTGCCAGCAGTGATGGGACCACCACCGGGGAGCTGTTTTTT	CASSDGTTTGELFF
once	TRBV7-6	TRBJ2-2	TRBD2	TGTGCCAGCAGCTTAGTGCCTAGCGGGGGCCAGAACACCGGGGAGCTGTTTTTT	CASSLVPSGGQNTGELFF
-	TRBV28	TRBJ1-1	TRBD1	TGTGCCATAACAGACAGGGTGAACACTGAAGCTTTCTTT	CAITDRVNTEAFF
-	TRBV7-2	TRBJ2-7	-	TGTGCCAGCAGCTTAGTGTCGGAAACGAGCTCCTACGAGCAGTACTTC	CASSLVSETSSYEQYF
-	TRBV6-5	TRBJ2-5	TRBD2	TGTGCCAGCAGCTTACTAGCGGGGGGGCCAGAGACCCAGTACTTC	CASSLLAGGPETQYF
-	TRBV9	TRBJ2-5	-	TGTGCCAGCAGCGTAGGGCGTCATGAGGGGAGACCCCAAGAGACCCAGTACTTC	CASSVGRHEGRPQETQYF
-	TRBV27	TRBJ1-1	-	TGTGCCAGCAGGGGCTTAAACACTGAAGCTTTCTTT	CASRGLNTEAFF
-	TRBV10-3	TRBJ2-1	-	TGTGCCATCACCGAGTCAGGTGAACCGTACAATGAGCAGTTCTTC	CAITESGEPYNEQFF
-	TRBV7-3	TRBJ2-1	TRBD2	TGTGCCAGCAGCTTATACCTTACCGGGACTAGCGAGTACAATGAGCAGTTCTTC	CASSLYLTGTSEYNEQFF
-	TRBV29-1	TRBJ1-1	-	TGCAGCGTTCCCGACAGGAACACTGAAGCTTTCTTT	CSVPDRNTEAFF
-	TRBV5-4	TRBJ2-5	-	TGTGCCAGCAGCCCGGCCGATCAAGAGACCCAGTACTTC	CASSPADQETQYF
-	TRBV5-1	TRBJ2-1	TRBD1	TGCGCCAGCATGCTACAGGGGGCGGATGAGCAGTTCTTC	CASMLQGADEQFF
-	TRBV4-3	TRBJ2-7	TRBD1	TGCGCCAGCAGCCAAGATCGGTCGACAGGGGGGGTTTACGAGCAGTACTTC	CASSQDRSTGGVYEQYF
-	TRBV6-5	TRBJ1-1	TRBD1	TGTGCCAGCAGCCTCCCGGGACAGAGGAACACTGAAGCTTTCTTT	CASSLPGQRNTEAFF
-	TRBV7-6	TRBJ1-5	TRBD1	TGTGCCAGCAGCTTAAGTGGGACAGGGTTCAATCAGCCCCAGCATTTT	CASSLSGTGFNQPQHF
-	TRBV7-3	TRBJ2-1	-	TGTGCCAGCAGCGCCCTCCCGGGTTCCTACAATGAGCAGTTCTTC	CASSALPGSYNEQFF
-	TRBV5-6	TRBJ1-1	-	TGTGCCAGCAGCTCGGGGACATACACTGAAGCTTTCTTT	CASSSGTYTEAFF
-	TRBV4-1	TRBJ2-3	-	TGCGCCAGCAGCCATCCAAGCGGTTTTAGCACAGATACGCAGTATTTT	CASSHPSGFSTDTQYF
-	TRBV5-1	TRBJ1-2	TRBD1	TGCGCCAGCAGCTTCACCGGGACAGGTAACGGCTACACCTTC	CASSFTGTGNGYTF
few	TRBV19	TRBJ2-1	TRBD2	TGTGCCAGTAGTACGGGCGGGGGAGGATACAATGAGCAGTTCTTC	CASSTGGGGYNEQFF
-	TRBV5-6	TRBJ1-4	-	TGTGCCAGCGCCAAATCGGGGGAAAGATGGGAACTGTTTTTT	CASAKSGERWELFF
-	TRBV9	TRBJ2-5	TRBD2	TGTGCCAGCAGCGTGGCTAGCGGGGGGGAGACCCAGTACTTC	CASSVASGGETQYF
-	TRBV6-1	TRBJ2-1	TRBD2	TGTGCCAGCAGTGACTTAGTGGGGGGGGGTGAGCAGTTCTTC	CASSDLVGGGEQFF
-	TRBV7-3	TRBJ1-1	-	TGTGCCAGCAGTTCCGGCGTGAACACTGAAGCTTTCTTT	CASSSGVNTEAFF
-	TRBV9	TRBJ2-3	-	TGTGCCAGCAGCGAGGGTACGACTAGCACAGATACGCAGTATTTT	CASSEGTTSTDTQYF
-	TRBV21-1	TRBJ2-3	-	TGTGCCAGCAGCAAACGTGGGGCTACTAGCACAGATACGCAGTATTTT	CASSKRGATSTDTQYF